Presented here are 2 T cell receptor beta chains from one specimen sequenced in a study of molecular identifiers for immune sequencing clone quantification. TCRdb reprocessed the PCR reads via MiXCR and lists one record per CDR3 protein. Of 62,000 or so distinct CDR3 sequences listed, roughly 20% are singletons. Sequencing was done on a sample of naive CD8+ T cells from blood, with Jurkat cell RNA spiked in. Subset indicated: FACS-sorted CD8+CD4-CCR7+CD45RA+ naive T cells. The source is a human donor in good health. Some libraries in this study had Jurkat cell RNA spiked in.

This clonotype was seen at least ten times. The V and J genes are TRBV9 and TRBJ1-1, with D maybe TRBD1 (6 bases). From germline, CDR1 is SGDLS and CDR2 YYNGEE. V lost 0 bases and J 6 bases, leaving 9 bases between the germline ends. The CDR3 is 13 amino acids. The CDR3 nucleotides are TGTGCCAGCAGCGTAGCGGGGGGCTCTGAAGCTTTCTTT. Translating gives CASSVAGGSEAFF.

This clonotype has at least ten counts. The chain has TRBV11-2 and TRBJ2-3; D is possibly TRBD1 or TRBD2 (5 bases each). The CDR3 has 13 residues. Germline assignment: CDR1 SGHAT and CDR2 FQNNGV. Between the trimmed V and J ends, which lost 6 bases and 7 bases, there was a span of 14 bases. CDR3 residues: CASRGTVRNTQYF. The CDR3 bases are TGTGCCAGCAGAGGGACCGTGAGGAATACGCAGTATTTT.